This T cell receptor (beta chain) is from a study of post-analysis software for immune sequencing data. Study-wide background: Disease trajectories encompassed relapsing-remitting, secondary progressive and progressive-relapsing multiple sclerosis. Notes on the study in general: Versus controls, multiple sclerosis patients showed significantly lower diversity (normalized Chao1).

This clonotype was recorded a few times. What it recognizes is unknown. cDNA libraries for TCR beta contained unique molecular identifiers. The yield from roughly 1 to 10 million T cells was 500,000 or so cDNA molecules in total. MiXCR was run by TCRdb on the PCR reads, yielding one entry per CDR3 protein. The sample contains fewer than 850,000 distinct CDR3 sequences, 25% to 30% of which appear only once. The sequencing input was blood. This sequence was found in a girl aged 5 to 17 with multiple sclerosis.

The CDR3 spells CASSSPLAGEYWSYNEQFF. The CDR3 DNA reads TGTGCCAGCAGCTCCCCCTTAGCGGGAGAGTATTGGTCCTACAATGAGCAGTTCTTC. The J gene is TRBJ2-1, the V gene TRBV7-2, with 9 positions matching TRBD2. There are 19 residues in the CDR3. Trimming at V came to 4 bases and at J to 1 base, leaving 14 bases not matched to a gene. Germline V gene data show CDR1 as SGHTA and CDR2 as FQGNSA.